This entry lists 20 T cell receptor beta chains sequenced from one sample in a study of shared clonotypes between healthy human individuals. Sequenced by immunoSEQ multiplex PCR; TCRdb stores in-frame clones only, minus some. This sample has about 1.5 million clones, with 98% found just once. Source material: naive CD4+ T cells sorted from blood. Subset described: CD45RA+ positively selected. Every receptor here comes from a young man in good health.

The V and J genes are TRBV27 and TRBJ1-2; D is uncertain. The CDR3 is 12 residues long. V was cut by 6 bases and J by 7 bases, with 12 bases left in between. Germline assignment: CDR1 MNHEY and CDR2 SMNVEV (reference sequence). The CDR3 here is CASRRGPFGYTF. The CDR3 nucleotides read TGTGCCAGCAGGCGCGGACCCTTTGGCTACACCTTC.

The chain employs TRBV10-2 and TRBJ2-7; D might be TRBD2 (5 bases). This CDR3 has 11 amino acids. Trimming removed 8 bases at V and 7 bases at J, with 12 bases between. Germline CDR1 reads WSHSY; CDR2 reads SAAADI. CDR3 nucleotides: TGCGCCAGCTCTGGAGGCAAGGAGCAGTACTTC. Its translation: CASSGGKEQYF.

The rearrangement links TRBV29-1 to TRBJ2-7; 9 nucleotides match TRBD1. The germline CDR1 and CDR2 sequences are SQVTM and ANQGSEA. This CDR3 has 16 amino acids. Unmatched junction bases numbered 11, after V lost 1 base and J lost 4 bases. CDR3 amino acids: CSVEAGTGQGLYEQYF. CDR3 DNA: TGCAGCGTTGAAGCCGGGACGGGACAGGGATTATACGAGCAGTACTTC.

This clone was detected only once. The V gene is TRBV5-1, the J gene TRBJ2-2, with unresolved D. Germline V gene data show CDR1 as SGHRS and CDR2 as YFSETQ. The CDR3 length is 15 residues. V lost 0 bases to trimming and J lost 1 base, with 7 bases between them. The CDR3 spells CASSLVGQNTGELFF. The CDR3 DNA reads TGCGCCAGCAGCTTGGTAGGGCAGAACACCGGGGAGCTGTTTTTT.

The chain uses TRBV6-1 and TRBJ2-7; D may be TRBD1 or TRBD2 (5 bases each). Germline assignment: CDR1 MNHNS and CDR2 SASEGT. The CDR3 covers 15 residues. The V gene lost 2 bases and the J gene lost 2 bases, with 13 bases spanning the gap. The CDR3 spells CASSELRDPAYEQYF. The CDR3 DNA reads TGTGCCAGCAGTGAACTCCGGGACCCTGCCTACGAGCAGTACTTC.

The chain couples TRBV10-3 to TRBJ2-6; D is unclear. Per the germline V gene, CDR1 is ENHRY and CDR2 is SYGVKD. This CDR3 region has 15 residues. Trimming removed 6 bases from V and 0 bases from J, with 9 bases in between. CDR3 amino acids: CAIRVISSGANVLTF. CDR3 DNA sequence: TGTGCCATCAGAGTCATCAGCTCTGGGGCCAACGTCCTGACTTTC.

J is TRBJ2-1 and V is TRBV6-6, with 8 positions matching TRBD1. J lost 8 bases, V lost 4 bases, and 10 bases had no gene match. The CDR3 totals 15 residues. The V gene's germline CDR1 is MNHNY and CDR2 SVGAGI (reference sequence). The CDR3: CASSSGQGRLDEQFF. In nucleotides, the CDR3 is TGTGCCAGCAGTTCAGGACAGGGTCGGCTAGATGAGCAGTTCTTC.

This clone was seen only once. The V and J genes are TRBV2 and TRBJ2-7, with 7 bases identical to TRBD1. This CDR3 region has 15 residues. CDR1 and CDR2 (germline): SNHLY, FYNNEI. Trimming cost V 6 bases and J 1 base; bases outside gene matches: 9. In nucleotides, the CDR3 is TGTGCCAGCAGACTATCCGGGACAGAGTCCTACGAGCAGTACTTC. Amino acids: CASRLSGTESYEQYF.

The chain is built from TRBV10-1 and TRBJ2-1, with 8 bases identical to TRBD2. With 6 bases clipped from V and 9 bases from J, the junction kept 10 bases outside the gene matches. CDR3 length: 14 residues. CDR1 is WNHNN and CDR2 is SYGVQD in the germline V gene (reference sequence). The CDR3 loop reads CASSPASGGREQFF. In DNA form, the CDR3 reads TGCGCCAGCAGCCCGGCCTCGGGGGGGCGTGAGCAGTTCTTC.

This chain joins TRBV25-1 and TRBJ2-7; D remains ambiguous. Trimming took 5 bases from V and 3 from J, leaving 2 bases between them. The germline V gene has CDR1 MGHDK and CDR2 SYGVNS. This CDR3 is 10 amino acids long. In DNA form, the CDR3 reads TGTGCCAGCAGTAACTACGAGCAGTACTTC. It yields the protein CASSNYEQYF.

Only one count was recorded for this clone. The gene calls are TRBV25-1 and TRBJ2-2; no definite D call. The CDR3 runs 14 residues. Germline V gives CDR1 MGHDK, CDR2 SYGVNS. The V and J ends lost 1 base and 2 bases respectively, with 5 bases between them. CDR3 in DNA: TGTGCCAGCAGTGAATTCGCAAACACCGGGGAGCTGTTTTTT. Translation: CASSEFANTGELFF.

The chain combines TRBV14 with TRBJ2-1, with 10 bases that match TRBD2. This CDR3 spans 16 amino acids. Germline-derived CDR1 and CDR2 are SGHDN and FVKESK. Trimming cost V 4 bases and J 4 bases; bases outside gene matches: 7. CDR3 coding DNA: TGTGCCAGCAGCCTCCGGACTAGCGGAAGATACAATGAGCAGTTCTTC. Translation: CASSLRTSGRYNEQFF. Drawing the rest from reference TRBV14 and TRBJ2-1, the complete variable domain is EAGVTQFPSHSVIEKGQTVTLRCDPISGHDNLYWYRRVMGKEIKFLLHFVKESKQDESGMPNNRFLAERTGGTYSTLKVQPAELEDSGVYFCASSLRTSGRYNEQFFGPGTRLTVL.

A word on this clone: Germline and junction disagree at one end, which may indicate a read error. The CDR3: CASSQVGYRQYF. The CDR3 nucleotides read TGCGCCAGTAGCCAAGTGGGCTATAGGCAGTACTTC. The gene calls are TRBV4-1 and TRBJ2-7; no clear D. This CDR3 region has 12 residues. From germline, CDR1 is MGHRA and CDR2 YSYEKL.

The genes are TRBV7-8 and TRBJ1-2; 9 nucleotides align to TRBD1. Germline V gene data show CDR1 as SGHVS and CDR2 as FQNEAQ. The trim removed 5 bases at V and 3 bases at J, leaving 16 bases unmatched. This CDR3 is built from 18 residues. DNA for the CDR3: TGTGCCAGCAGCCGATATTCCGGAGGGACAGGGTTGGACTATGGCTACACCTTC. It specifies CASSRYSGGTGLDYGYTF.

As concerns this clone: Within the sample, other DNA sequences also encode this same CDR3. V and J are TRBV7-3 and TRBJ2-5; tentatively, D is TRBD2 (6 bases). The V and J ends lost 5 bases and 5 bases respectively, with 12 bases between them. The CDR3 totals 13 residues. Germline CDR1 SGHTA, CDR2 FQGTGA. Written as DNA, the CDR3 is TGTGCCAGCAGCCTTACTAGCTTGGAGACCCAGTACTTC. This encodes CASSLTSLETQYF.

Concerning this clone: Germline and junction disagree at one end, which may indicate a read error. The chain joins TRBV11-2 to TRBJ2-1; D gene unclear. The CDR3 contains 13 residues. Germline V gene lookup returns CDR1 SGHAT and CDR2 FQNNGV. The CDR3 DNA is TGTGCCAGCAGCTTAGATCGGAAGAGCCTTAGGATCTTC. This encodes CASSLDRKSLRIF.

The chain recombines TRBV6-5 with TRBJ1-3; D not resolved. The CDR3 is made up of 14 amino acids. Between the trimmed V and J ends, which lost 7 bases and 4 bases, there was a span of 14 bases. Germline V gene lookup returns CDR1 MNHEY and CDR2 SVGAGI. In DNA form, the CDR3 reads TGTGCCAGCAACGCTGTATACGACGGAAACACCATATATTTT. Amino acid sequence: CASNAVYDGNTIYF.

In nucleotides, the CDR3 is TGTGCCAGCAGCGCAATTACCTACAATGAGCAGTTCTTC. It codes for CASSAITYNEQFF. This sequence joins TRBV7-8 and TRBJ2-1; D is unresolved. Germline lookup yields CDR1 SGHVS and CDR2 FQNEAQ. V dropped 5 bases and J dropped 2 bases, with 7 bases sitting between them. The CDR3 runs to 13 residues.

The chain carries TRBV9 and TRBJ2-3; D might be TRBD1 or TRBD2, each matching 5 bases. Per germline, CDR1 SGDLS and CDR2 YYNGEE. There are 15 residues in the CDR3. Trimming took off 4 bases at V and 2 bases at J, with 14 bases between the two ends. CDR3 coding DNA: TGTGCCAGCAGCCCCGGGACGTTATCCACAGATACGCAGTATTTT. Its translation is CASSPGTLSTDTQYF.

V is TRBV28 and J is TRBJ2-7, with D unresolved. CDR1 is MDHEN and CDR2 is SYDVKM in the germline V gene. The CDR3 is 15 amino acids. The V end was cut by 5 bases, the J end by 5 bases, with 19 bases between. As DNA, the CDR3 is TGTGCCAGCAGTCCGGGCGTCCTTATTGGCCACGAGCAGTACTTC. As protein: CASSPGVLIGHEQYF.